Presented here are 17 T cell receptor beta chains from one specimen sequenced in a study of cytomegalovirus exposure and HLA in healthy donors. The PCR made use of 60 Vbeta and 13 Jbeta primers. Data came from immunoSEQ multiplex PCR; TCRdb stores just in-frame clones and leaves some out. The sample contains 150,000 to 200,000 clones, around four fifths of which appear only once. Material for sequencing was PBMCs. These receptors originate from a man between 18 and 35 years old in good health and CMV-seronegative.

This clone appeared a single time. The chain has TRBV10-1 and TRBJ2-7; D perhaps matches TRBD1 (7 bases). This CDR3 contains 15 residues. V dropped 5 bases and J dropped 2 bases, with 16 bases sitting between them. Looked up from germline, CDR1 is WNHNN and CDR2 is SYGVQD (reference sequence). CDR3 bases: TGCGCCAGCAGTTATCGGCGGGACAGAACCTACGAGCAGTACTTC. Its protein is CASSYRRDRTYEQYF.

The chain recombines TRBV19 with TRBJ2-2, with D perhaps matching TRBD1 (6 bases). Germline CDR1 and CDR2: LNHDA and SQIVND (reference sequence). V lost 0 bases, J lost 6 bases, and 14 bases lay in between. This CDR3 has 16 amino acids. This chain's CDR3 is CASSIEAGALAGELFF. CDR3 sequence (DNA): TGTGCCAGTAGTATAGAGGCAGGGGCCCTGGCCGGGGAGCTGTTTTTT.

This clone was observed a handful of times. V usage is TRBV5-1 and J usage is TRBJ2-1; TRBD2 matches 10 bases. The CDR3 spans 16 residues. Losses at the gene ends were 0 bases for V and 3 bases for J; bases not matched to a gene: 3. The germline V gene has CDR1 SGHRS and CDR2 YFSETQ. The chain's CDR3 is CASSLALAGVYNEQFF. In DNA form, the CDR3 reads TGCGCCAGCAGCTTGGCGCTAGCGGGGGTCTACAATGAGCAGTTCTTC.

The CDR3 DNA reads TGTGCCAGCAGCCCCTCAGCGGGAGGGCCCTCACCCTACAATGAGCAGTTCTTC. Its translation is CASSPSAGGPSPYNEQFF. The chain employs TRBV7-2 and TRBJ2-1; 10 positions match TRBD2. The germline CDR1 and CDR2 sequences are SGHTA and FQGNSA. The CDR3 length is 18 residues. With V trimmed by 5 bases and J by 2 bases, 12 bases remained unmatched. The full variable domain, its missing parts supplied by reference TRBV7-2 and TRBJ2-1, is GAGVSQSPSNKVTEKGKDVELRCDPISGHTALYWYRQSLGQGLEFLIYFQGNSAPDKSGLPSDRFSAERTGGSVSTLTIQRTQQEDSAVYLCASSPSAGGPSPYNEQFFGPGTRLTVL.

The chain is built from TRBV14 and TRBJ1-1; a possible D gene is TRBD1 (5 bases). V shed 6 bases and J shed 6 bases, with 14 bases lying between them. CDR3 length: 13 residues. CDR1 is SGHDN and CDR2 is FVKESK in the germline V gene. CDR3 DNA: TGTGCCAGCAGACGGAGGGACGGGCCTGAAGCTTTCTTT. Translated, it gives CASRRRDGPEAFF.

The chain joins TRBV12-5 to TRBJ2-1, with 8 bases lining up with TRBD2. This CDR3 is 14 amino acids long. V shed 5 bases and J 7 bases; nucleotides not matched to a gene: 7. Germline V lookup: CDR1 LGHNT, CDR2 FRNRAP. CDR3 in DNA: TGTGCTAGTGGTCCAGCGGGAGTACTAAATGAGCAGTTCTTC. Protein sequence: CASGPAGVLNEQFF.

This clone was observed a few times. The V and J genes are TRBV28 and TRBJ1-1, with 7 bases lining up with TRBD1. The CDR3 has 16 residues. The V gene's germline CDR1 is MDHEN and CDR2 SYDVKM. V lost 3 bases to trimming and J lost 3 bases; unmatched junction nucleotides: 10. The DNA of the CDR3 is TGTGCCAGCAGTTTCGAGACAGGGAGCAAGGACACTGAAGCTTTCTTT. It yields the protein CASSFETGSKDTEAFF.

The rearrangement uses TRBV5-1 and TRBJ1-1; no reliable D call. This CDR3 has 16 residues. Germline V gene data show CDR1 as SGHRS and CDR2 as YFSETQ. Trimming shortened V by 0 bases and J by 1 base, and 13 bases separated the two germline ends. CDR3 nucleotides: TGCGCCAGCAGCTTGGGCGCACCCTTTGGGAACACTGAAGCTTTCTTT. Its translation: CASSLGAPFGNTEAFF.

The chain uses TRBV4-1 and TRBJ2-1, with TRBD2 matching over 11 bases. Unmatched junction bases numbered 4, after V lost 3 bases and J lost 6 bases. Germline assignment: CDR1 MGHRA and CDR2 YSYEKL. The CDR3 consists of 15 residues. For the CDR3, the DNA is TGCGCCAGCAGCCATCCCGGGACTAGCGGCAATGAGCAGTTCTTC. Amino acid sequence: CASSHPGTSGNEQFF.

The rearrangement uses TRBV28 and TRBJ2-7, with a tentative D call TRBD1 (6 bases). CDR3 length: 14 amino acids. Germline CDR1 MDHEN, CDR2 SYDVKM. Trimming took 1 base from V and 5 from J, leaving 12 bases between them. CDR3 DNA: TGTGCCAGCAGTTTATTGGTCAGGGGTCACGAGCAGTACTTC. This encodes CASSLLVRGHEQYF.

This rearrangement joins TRBV7-3 to TRBJ2-2, with 7 bases fitting TRBD2. CDR3 length: 14 amino acids. The V and J ends lost 2 bases and 7 bases, in that order; junction bases with no gene match: 4. Looked up from germline, CDR1 is SGHTA and CDR2 is FQGTGA. This CDR3 reads CASSLGGSDGELFF. The CDR3 DNA is TGTGCCAGCAGCTTAGGCGGGAGCGACGGGGAGCTGTTTTTT.

The chain links TRBV7-2 to TRBJ1-2, with a tentative D call TRBD1 (5 bases). Trimming pared 5 bases from V and 6 bases from J, leaving 19 bases between. Germline values: CDR1 SGHTA, CDR2 FQGNSA. CDR3 size: 15 residues. Here the CDR3 reads CASSVFLGGGDGYTF. The CDR3 region has the DNA TGTGCCAGCAGCGTATTCCTAGGAGGAGGGGATGGCTACACCTTC.

The gene calls are TRBV28 and TRBJ1-2, with 7 nucleotides matching TRBD1. The CDR3 has 14 residues. Looked up from germline, CDR1 is MDHEN and CDR2 is SYDVKM. Trimming cost V 4 bases and J 4 bases; bases outside gene matches: 6. CDR3 residues: CASSSGQRSYGYTF. The CDR3 bases are TGTGCCAGCAGTTCGGGACAGCGTAGCTATGGCTACACCTTC.

This chain links TRBV9 with TRBJ1-3; 7 bases are shared with TRBD1. The V and J ends lost 2 bases and 2 bases, in that order; junction bases with no gene match: 4. This CDR3 has 15 amino acids. CDR1 and CDR2 from the germline V gene are SGDLS and YYNGEE. CDR3 nucleotide sequence: TGTGCCAGCAGCGTTCAACAGGGGACTGGAAACACCATATATTTT. Its protein product is CASSVQQGTGNTIYF.

The CDR3 coding sequence is TGCGCCAGCAGCCCCTGGACGGACATCTCCTACGAGCAGTACTTC. It specifies CASSPWTDISYEQYF. The V call is TRBV5-1, the J call TRBJ2-7, with a tentative D call TRBD1 (5 bases). Between the trimmed V and J ends, which lost 4 bases and 0 bases, there was a span of 14 bases. The CDR3 contains 15 residues. From germline, CDR1 is SGHRS and CDR2 YFSETQ.

The V call is TRBV6-5, the J call TRBJ2-3; D is unclear. CDR3 length equals 11 residues. Trimming pared 6 bases from V and 6 bases from J, leaving 7 bases between. Looked up from germline, CDR1 is MNHEY and CDR2 is SVGAGI. In DNA, the CDR3 is TGTGCCAGCAGCCCCGGGGATACGCAGTATTTT. Amino acids: CASSPGDTQYF.

The rearrangement joins TRBV5-1 to TRBJ2-7; 11 bases are shared with TRBD2. The CDR3 extends over 14 amino acids. The V segment lost 5 bases and the J segment 4 bases; nucleotides outside the gene matches: 5. The V gene's germline CDR1 is SGHRS and CDR2 YFSETQ. The CDR3 loop is CASRLAGVGYEQYF. Written as DNA, the CDR3 is TGCGCCAGCAGACTAGCGGGAGTGGGGTACGAGCAGTACTTC. Complete variable domain (other parts from reference TRBV5-1 and TRBJ2-7): KAGVTQTPRYLIKTRGQQVTLSCSPISGHRSVSWYQQTPGQGLQFLFEYFSETQRNKGNFPGRFSGRQFSNSRSEMNVSTLELGDSALYLCASRLAGVGYEQYFGPGTRLTVT.